The TCR beta chain described here comes from a study of blood T cells in healthy people across ages. Study-wide findings and caveats: Per million T cells, TCR beta diversity dropped roughly linearly as age increased.

A few counts support this clonotype. The antigen remains unidentified. This may come from a read error, since a much larger clone is one base off. The CDR3 has 18 residues. The V and J ends lost 2 bases and 0 bases, in that order; junction bases with no gene match: 12. Germline values: CDR1 SGHVS, CDR2 FNYEAQ. Primers used in a second PCR of about 6 to 11 cycles were a sample-barcoded 5' primer and a J-beta primer mix. Using its own MiXCR run on the 5' RACE reads, TCRdb lists one record per CDR3 protein. The repertoire consists of just under 900,000 distinct CDR3 sequences, with about 30% occurring once and the leading ten covering 15% to 20%.

V is TRBV7-6 and J is TRBJ2-5; 7 bases align to TRBD2. The receptor's source is a woman over 75 in good health. Specimen: blood. CDR3 nucleotide sequence: TGTGCCAGCAGCTTAATGTCTCTACGAGCGGGACACCAAGAGACCCAGTACTTC. Amino acids: CASSLMSLRAGHQETQYF.